The text below deals with one T cell receptor beta chain. Libraries were prepared by immunoSEQ multiplex PCR; TCRdb keeps only in-frame clonotypes and omits some of them. The data contain about 78,000 clones, roughly nine tenths of them singletons. This sample stems from a study of blood T cell repertoires in COVID-19. Study background: Samples of COVID-19 (acute and convalescent) were obtained from the United States, Italy and Spain. The cDNA or gDNA used as material had been derived from T cells, B-cell-depleted T cells, or PBMCs.

Sequencing used peripheral blood. This clonotype was sampled from a woman aged 80 or older with active or convalescent COVID-19.

The CDR3 loop reads CASSYGVARHQETQYF. The CDR3 DNA follows: TGTGCCAGCAGTTACGGGGTAGCGCGACACCAAGAGACCCAGTACTTC. The rearrangement joins TRBV6-5 to TRBJ2-5; D might be TRBD2 (5 bases). Per the germline V gene, CDR1 is MNHEY and CDR2 is SVGAGI. V was trimmed by 2 bases and J by 0 bases, leaving 13 bases between them. The CDR3 runs to 16 residues.